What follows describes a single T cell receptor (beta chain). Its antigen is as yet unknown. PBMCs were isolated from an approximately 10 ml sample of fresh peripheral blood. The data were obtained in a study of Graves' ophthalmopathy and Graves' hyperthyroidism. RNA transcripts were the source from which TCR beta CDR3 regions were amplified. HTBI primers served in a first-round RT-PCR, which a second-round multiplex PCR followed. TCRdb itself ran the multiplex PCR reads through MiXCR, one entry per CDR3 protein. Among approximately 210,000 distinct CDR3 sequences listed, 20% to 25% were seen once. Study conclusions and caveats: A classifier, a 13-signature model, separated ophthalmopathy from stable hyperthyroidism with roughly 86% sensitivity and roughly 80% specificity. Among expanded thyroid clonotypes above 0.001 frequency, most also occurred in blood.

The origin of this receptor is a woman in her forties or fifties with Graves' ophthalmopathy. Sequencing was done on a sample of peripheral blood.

The chain's CDR3 is CASIKPGRVVTEAFF. The CDR3 coding sequence is TGTGCCAGCATCAAACCAGGGAGGGTTGTCACTGAAGCTTTCTTT. The chain is built from TRBV12-3 or TRBV12-4 and TRBJ1-1, with D maybe TRBD1 (5 bases). The V end was cut by 7 bases, the J end by 4 bases, with 19 bases between. The CDR3 runs to 15 residues.